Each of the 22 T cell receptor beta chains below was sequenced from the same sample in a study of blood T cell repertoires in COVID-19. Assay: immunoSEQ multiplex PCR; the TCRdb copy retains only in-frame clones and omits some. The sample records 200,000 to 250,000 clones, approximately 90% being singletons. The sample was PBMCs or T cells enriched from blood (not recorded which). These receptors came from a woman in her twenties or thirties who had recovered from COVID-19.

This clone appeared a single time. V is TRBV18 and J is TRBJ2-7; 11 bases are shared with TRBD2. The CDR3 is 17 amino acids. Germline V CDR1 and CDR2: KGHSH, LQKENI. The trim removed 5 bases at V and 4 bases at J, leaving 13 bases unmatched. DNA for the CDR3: TGTGCCAGCTCAGCAGGGACCCAAACTAGCGGGAGTTACGAGCAGTACTTC. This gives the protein CASSAGTQTSGSYEQYF.

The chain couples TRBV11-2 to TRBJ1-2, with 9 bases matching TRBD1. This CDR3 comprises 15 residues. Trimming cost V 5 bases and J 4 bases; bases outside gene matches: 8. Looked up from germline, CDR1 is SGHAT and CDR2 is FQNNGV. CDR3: CASSPRTGVFYGYTF. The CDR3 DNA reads TGTGCCAGCAGCCCCAGGACAGGGGTATTCTATGGCTACACCTTC.

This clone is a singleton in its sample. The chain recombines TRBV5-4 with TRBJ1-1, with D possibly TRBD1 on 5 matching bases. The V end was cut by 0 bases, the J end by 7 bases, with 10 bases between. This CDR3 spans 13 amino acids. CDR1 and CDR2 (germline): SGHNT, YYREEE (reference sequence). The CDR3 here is CASSLEGRVEAFF. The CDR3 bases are TGTGCCAGCAGCTTGGAAGGCAGGGTTGAAGCTTTCTTT.

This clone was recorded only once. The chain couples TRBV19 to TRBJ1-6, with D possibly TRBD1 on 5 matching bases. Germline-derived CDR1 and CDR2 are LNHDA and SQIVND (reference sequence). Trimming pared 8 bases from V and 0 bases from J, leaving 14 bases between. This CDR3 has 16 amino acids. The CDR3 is CASVDSATSYNSPLHF. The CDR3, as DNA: TGTGCCAGTGTTGACAGCGCAACCTCCTATAATTCACCCCTCCACTTT.

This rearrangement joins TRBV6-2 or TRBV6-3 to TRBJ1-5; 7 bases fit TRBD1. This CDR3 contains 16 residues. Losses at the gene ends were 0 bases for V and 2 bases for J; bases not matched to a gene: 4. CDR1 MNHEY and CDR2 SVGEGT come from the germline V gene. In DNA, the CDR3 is TGTGCCAGCAGTTACTCGAGGGGGCTGGGCAATCAGCCCCAGCATTTT. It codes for CASSYSRGLGNQPQHF.

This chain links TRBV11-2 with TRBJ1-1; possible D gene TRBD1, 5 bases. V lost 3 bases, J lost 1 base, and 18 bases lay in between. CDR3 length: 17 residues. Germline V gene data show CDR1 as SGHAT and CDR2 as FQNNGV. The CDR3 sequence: CASSFGRGGGRNTEAFF. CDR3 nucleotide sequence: TGTGCCAGCAGCTTTGGAAGGGGCGGCGGAAGGAACACTGAAGCTTTCTTT.

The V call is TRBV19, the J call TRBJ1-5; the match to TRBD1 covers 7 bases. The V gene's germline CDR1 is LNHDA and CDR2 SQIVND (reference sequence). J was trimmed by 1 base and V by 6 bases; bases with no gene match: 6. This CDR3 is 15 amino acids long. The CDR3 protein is CASRKGQASNQPQHF. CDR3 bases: TGTGCCAGTAGGAAAGGACAGGCCAGCAATCAGCCCCAGCATTTT.

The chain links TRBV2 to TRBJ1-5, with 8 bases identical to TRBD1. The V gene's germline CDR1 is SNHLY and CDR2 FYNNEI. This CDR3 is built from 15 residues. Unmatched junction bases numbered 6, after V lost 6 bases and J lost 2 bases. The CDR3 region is CASRRQGQGNQPQHF. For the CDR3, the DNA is TGTGCCAGCAGGAGACAGGGGCAGGGCAATCAGCCCCAGCATTTT.

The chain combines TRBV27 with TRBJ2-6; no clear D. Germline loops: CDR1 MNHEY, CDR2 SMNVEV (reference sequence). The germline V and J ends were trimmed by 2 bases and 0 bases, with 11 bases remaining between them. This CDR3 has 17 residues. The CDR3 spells CASSLGPNPSGANVLTF. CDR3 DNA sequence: TGTGCCAGCAGTTTAGGGCCTAATCCCTCTGGGGCCAACGTCCTGACTTTC.

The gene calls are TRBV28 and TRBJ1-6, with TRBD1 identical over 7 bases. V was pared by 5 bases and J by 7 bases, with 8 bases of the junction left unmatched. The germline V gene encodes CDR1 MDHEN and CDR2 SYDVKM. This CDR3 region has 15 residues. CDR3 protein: CASSPPTGMNSPLHF. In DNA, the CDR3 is TGTGCCAGCAGTCCTCCGACAGGGATGAATTCACCCCTCCACTTT.

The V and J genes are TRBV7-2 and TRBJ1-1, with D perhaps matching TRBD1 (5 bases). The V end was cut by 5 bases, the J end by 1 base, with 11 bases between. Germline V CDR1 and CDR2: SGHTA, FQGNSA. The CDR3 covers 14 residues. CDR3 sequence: CASSPYGGNTEAFF. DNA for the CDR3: TGTGCCAGCAGCCCGTACGGGGGGAACACTGAAGCTTTCTTT.

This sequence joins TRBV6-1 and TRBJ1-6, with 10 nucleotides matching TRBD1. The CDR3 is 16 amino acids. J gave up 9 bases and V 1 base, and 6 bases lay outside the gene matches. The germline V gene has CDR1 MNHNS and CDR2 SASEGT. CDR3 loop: CASSEGGQGEGSPLHF. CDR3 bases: TGTGCCAGCAGTGAAGGAGGACAGGGGGAAGGTTCACCCCTCCACTTT.

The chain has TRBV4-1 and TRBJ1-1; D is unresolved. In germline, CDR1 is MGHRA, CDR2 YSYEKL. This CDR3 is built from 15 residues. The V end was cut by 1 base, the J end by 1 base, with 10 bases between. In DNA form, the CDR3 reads TGCGCCAGCAGCCAAGGATCTTGGGCGAACACTGAAGCTTTCTTT. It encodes CASSQGSWANTEAFF.

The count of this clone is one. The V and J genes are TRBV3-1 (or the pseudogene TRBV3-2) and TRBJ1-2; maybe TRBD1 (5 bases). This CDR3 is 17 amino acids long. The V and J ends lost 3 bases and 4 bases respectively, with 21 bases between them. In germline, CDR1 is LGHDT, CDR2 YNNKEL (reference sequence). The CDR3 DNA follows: TGTGCCAGCAGCCACACACCCCAACCGGGACTGACCTATGGCTACACCTTC. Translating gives CASSHTPQPGLTYGYTF.

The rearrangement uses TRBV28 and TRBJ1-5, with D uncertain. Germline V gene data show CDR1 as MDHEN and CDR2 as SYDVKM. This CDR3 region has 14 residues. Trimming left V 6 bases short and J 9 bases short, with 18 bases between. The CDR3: CASRAYEVAGPQHF. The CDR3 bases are TGTGCCAGCAGGGCGTATGAGGTTGCCGGGCCCCAGCATTTT.

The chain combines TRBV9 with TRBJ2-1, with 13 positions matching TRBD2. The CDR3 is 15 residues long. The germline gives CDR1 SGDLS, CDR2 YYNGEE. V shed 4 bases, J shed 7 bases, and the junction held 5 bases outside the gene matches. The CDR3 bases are TGTGCCAGCAGCCCGACTAGCGGGAGGATAAATGAGCAGTTCTTC. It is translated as CASSPTSGRINEQFF.

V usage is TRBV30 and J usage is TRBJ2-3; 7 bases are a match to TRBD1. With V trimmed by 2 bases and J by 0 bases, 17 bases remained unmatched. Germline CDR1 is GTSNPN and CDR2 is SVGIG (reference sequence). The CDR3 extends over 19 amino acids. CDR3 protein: CAWSYHSGTAYLSTDTQYF. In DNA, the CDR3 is TGTGCCTGGAGTTACCACTCCGGGACAGCATACCTAAGCACAGATACGCAGTATTTT.

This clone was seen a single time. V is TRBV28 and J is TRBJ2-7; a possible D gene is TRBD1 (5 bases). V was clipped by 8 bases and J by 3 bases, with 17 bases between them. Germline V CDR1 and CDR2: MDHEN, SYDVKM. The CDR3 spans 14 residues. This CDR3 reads CASQPNAGYYEQYF. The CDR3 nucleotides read TGTGCCAGCCAACCCAACGCAGGGTACTACGAGCAGTACTTC.

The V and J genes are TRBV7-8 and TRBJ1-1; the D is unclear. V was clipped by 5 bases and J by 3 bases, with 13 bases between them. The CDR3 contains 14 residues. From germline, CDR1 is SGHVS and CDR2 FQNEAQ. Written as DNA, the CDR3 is TGTGCCAGCAGCATATACGACACACACACTGAAGCTTTCTTT. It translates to CASSIYDTHTEAFF.

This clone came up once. In nucleotides, the CDR3 is TGTGCCAGCAGTTTCCGGCGGAATACGCAGTATTTT. Translation gives CASSFRRNTQYF. The gene calls are TRBV28 and TRBJ2-3, with no clear D. The CDR3 runs 12 residues. Trimming cost V 3 bases and J 7 bases, with 8 bases left between them. Germline V gene lookup returns CDR1 MDHEN and CDR2 SYDVKM.

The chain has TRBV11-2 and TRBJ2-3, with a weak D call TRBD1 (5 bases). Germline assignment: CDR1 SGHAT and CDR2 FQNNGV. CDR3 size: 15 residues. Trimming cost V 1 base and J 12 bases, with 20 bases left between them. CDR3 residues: CASSLGVGQPFRQYF. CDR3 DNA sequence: TGTGCCAGCAGCTTAGGAGTGGGGCAGCCCTTCCGACAGTATTTT.

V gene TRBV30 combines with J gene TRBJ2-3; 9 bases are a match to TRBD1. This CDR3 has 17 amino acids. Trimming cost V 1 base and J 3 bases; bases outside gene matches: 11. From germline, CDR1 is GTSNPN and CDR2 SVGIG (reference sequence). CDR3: CAWSAKTGTGQTDTQYF. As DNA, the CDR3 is TGTGCCTGGAGTGCGAAAACCGGGACAGGGCAGACAGATACGCAGTATTTT.